Listed below are T cell receptor beta chains from one sample, sequenced in a study of blood T cells in healthy people across ages. TCRdb ran MiXCR on the 5' RACE reads and lists one entry per CDR3 protein. The sample yields more than 900,000 distinct CDR3 sequences, less than 25% seen once. The same data also contributed to another study, on T cells of mothers and their children.

Material: blood. The origin of the receptors is a girl aged 2-10 years in good health. CDR3s include the opening cysteine and the closing phenylalanine or tryptophan. D genes are given only for firm matches. The size of a clone is reported for some rows only, either as once, few or many, or as a class for expanded clones.

d_call	cdr3_length	v_call	clone_size	j_call	cdr3_aa	cdr3_nt
TRBD1	14	TRBV7-2	-	TRBJ2-1	CASSPRTGKDEQFF	TGTGCCAGCAGCCCCCGGACAGGGAAGGATGAGCAGTTCTTC
-	15	TRBV13	-	TRBJ1-5	CASSLGLISNQPQHF	TGTGCCAGCAGCTTGGGCTTGATAAGCAATCAGCCCCAGCATTTT
-	14	TRBV28	few	TRBJ2-5	CASSQRTFKETQYF	TGTGCCAGCAGTCAAAGGACGTTTAAAGAGACCCAGTACTTC
-	15	TRBV12-3/TRBV12-4	few	TRBJ2-5	CASSPGDLSGETQYF	TGTGCCAGCAGTCCCGGGGACTTAAGCGGAGAGACCCAGTACTTC
-	13	TRBV29-1	-	TRBJ2-7	CSVRQAGGYEQYF	TGCAGCGTAAGACAGGCAGGGGGGTACGAGCAGTACTTC
-	14	TRBV10-3	-	TRBJ1-4	CAISDQGTSEKLFF	TGTGCCATCAGTGACCAGGGTACCTCGGAAAAACTGTTTTTT
-	13	TRBV6-5	-	TRBJ1-1	CASRLSRNTEAFF	TGTGCCAGCAGACTATCAAGGAACACTGAGGCTTTCTTT
-	13	TRBV5-1	many	TRBJ2-7	CASSPGPFYEQYF	TGTGCCAGCAGCCCCGGGCCCTTTTACGAGCAGTACTTC
-	15	TRBV11-2	-	TRBJ2-2	CASTRSTDYTGELFF	TGTGCCAGCACCCGTTCGACAGATTACACCGGGGAGCTGTTTTTT
TRBD2	17	TRBV3-1	few	TRBJ2-3	CASSQPTSGIGTDTQYF	TGTGCCAGCAGCCAGCCTACTAGCGGGATAGGCACAGATACGCAGTATTTT
TRBD1	14	TRBV29-1	-	TRBJ1-4	CSVADRGTSEKLFF	TGCAGCGTTGCCGACAGGGGGACCTCGGAAAAACTGTTTTTT
-	13	TRBV20-1	-	TRBJ2-2	CSAPNGGTGELFF	TGCAGTGCTCCCAATGGCGGTACCGGGGAGCTGTTTTTT
TRBD2	13	TRBV20-1	-	TRBJ2-1	CGARSLRGDEQFF	TGCGGTGCTCGTTCACTGCGGGGGGATGAGCAGTTCTTC
TRBD1	13	TRBV20-1	-	TRBJ1-2	CSAYTGGAYGYTF	TGCAGTGCTTATACAGGGGGCGCCTATGGCTACACCTTC
-	13	TRBV4-3	-	TRBJ1-1	CASSQDSGKGTFF	TGCGCCAGCAGCCAAGACTCCGGGAAGGGAACTTTCTTT
TRBD2	16	TRBV29-1	few	TRBJ2-6	CSVALGGRTGANVLTF	TGCAGCGTTGCCCTCGGGGGGAGGACTGGGGCCAACGTCCTGACTTTC
TRBD2	15	TRBV5-1	few	TRBJ2-5	CASSTLAGEAETQYF	TGCGCCAGCAGCACTCTAGCGGGAGAGGCGGAGACCCAGTACTTC
-	13	TRBV9	-	TRBJ2-5	CASSVGGMETQYF	TGTGCCAGCAGCGTGGGGGGCATGGAGACCCAGTACTTC
-	13	TRBV21-1	-	TRBJ2-7	CATTHSSLYEQYF	TGTGCCACCACCCACAGCTCCCTCTACGAGCAGTACTTC
-	12	TRBV6-1	-	TRBJ1-6	CASSEGNSLLHF	TGTGCCAGCAGTGAAGGTAATTCACTCCTCCACTTT
-	16	TRBV3-1	-	TRBJ2-7	CASSQVTSDPKGEQNF	TGTGCCAGCAGCCAAGTGACAAGCGACCCTAAAGGCGAGCAGAACTTC
TRBD1	14	TRBV9	-	TRBJ1-2	CASSEGQGRYGYTF	TGTGCCAGCAGCGAGGGACAGGGGAGGTATGGCTACACCTTC
-	9	TRBV29-1	-	TRBJ1-2	CSVREGYTF	TGCAGCGTGCGGGAGGGCTACACCTTC
TRBD2	19	TRBV20-1	-	TRBJ2-7	CSARGLADVRRSSSYEQYF	TGCAGTGCTAGGGGACTAGCGGATGTGAGACGATCGAGCTCCTACGAGCAGTACTTC
TRBD1	12	TRBV29-1	few	TRBJ1-1	CSVYRGNTEAFF	TGCAGCGTATACAGGGGAAACACTGAAGCTTTCTTT
TRBD2	17	TRBV14	-	TRBJ2-1	CASSLGPGLAGRNEQFF	TGTGCCAGCAGCCTTGGGCCGGGACTAGCGGGACGGAATGAGCAGTTCTTC
-	10	TRBV29-1	-	TRBJ2-1	CSAVRDEQFF	TGCAGCGCTGTCAGGGATGAGCAGTTCTTC
-	16	TRBV6-5	few	TRBJ1-6	CASSYSLSVVGSPLHF	TGTGCCAGCAGTTATTCCCTCTCGGTCGTGGGGTCACCCCTCCACTTT
-	14	TRBV10-3	few	TRBJ2-5	CAISDPAYQETQYF	TGTGCCATCAGTGATCCAGCGTACCAAGAGACCCAGTACTTC
-	14	TRBV9	-	TRBJ1-1	CASSVVTGRTEAFF	TGTGCCAGCAGCGTAGTAACAGGGAGGACTGAAGCTTTCTTT
-	15	TRBV4-3	few	TRBJ2-7	CASSQGRSATYEQYF	TGCGCCAGCAGCCAAGGACGGAGTGCGACCTACGAGCAGTACTTC
-	13	TRBV29-1	-	TRBJ2-5	CSVFSGVGETQYF	TGCAGCGTCTTCTCGGGGGTCGGAGAGACCCAGTACTTC
-	13	TRBV4-3	-	TRBJ2-1	CASSQQQWNEQFF	TGCGCCAGCAGCCAACAGCAGTGGAATGAGCAGTTCTTC
-	13	TRBV24-1	many	TRBJ2-7	CATSEGSSYEQYF	TGTGCCACCAGTGAGGGGTCCTCCTACGAGCAGTACTTC
-	14	TRBV6-5	-	TRBJ1-1	CASSITRDHTEAFF	TGTGCCAGCAGTATAACCCGGGACCACACTGAAGCTTTCTTT
-	12	TRBV12-3/TRBV12-4	many	TRBJ2-3	CASSLRTDTQYF	TGTGCCAGCAGCTTAAGGACAGATACGCAGTATTTT
TRBD2	14	TRBV20-1	few	TRBJ2-2	CSAIAGYNTGELFF	TGCAGTGCCATAGCGGGTTACAACACCGGGGAGCTGTTTTTT
-	14	TRBV7-9	few	TRBJ2-1	CVSSLLRGYNEQFF	TGTGTCAGCAGCTTATTACGGGGCTACAATGAGCAGTTCTTC
TRBD1	19	TRBV7-8	-	TRBJ2-5	CASSLFGDLSGQGSRAQYF	TGTGCCAGCAGCCTTTTTGGGGATCTTTCGGGACAGGGGTCTAGGGCCCAGTACTTC
TRBD2	18	TRBV6-2/TRBV6-3	few	TRBJ2-3	CASSETSGGARVSDTQYF	TGTGCCAGCAGTGAGACTAGCGGGGGGGCCAGAGTGTCGGATACGCAGTATTTT
-	15	TRBV27	few	TRBJ1-2	CASSSARGTRNGYTF	TGTGCCAGCAGTTCCGCACGCGGGACACGAAATGGCTACACCTTC
-	13	TRBV10-3	-	TRBJ1-3	CAIRSGQGNTIYF	TGTGCCATCAGATCGGGACAAGGAAACACCATATATTTT
-	12	TRBV5-1	-	TRBJ2-1	CASSFSSVEQFF	TGCGCCAGCAGCTTTTCATCGGTTGAGCAGTTCTTC
TRBD1	12	TRBV12-3/TRBV12-4	-	TRBJ1-1	CASSLGQGQAFF	TGTGCCAGCAGTTTAGGACAGGGCCAAGCTTTCTTT
TRBD2	16	TRBV7-2	-	TRBJ2-1	CASSYLAGAGFREQFF	TGTGCCAGCAGCTACTTAGCGGGGGCGGGATTTCGTGAGCAGTTCTTC
TRBD2	18	TRBV10-3	-	TRBJ2-1	CAISQGLGTSGNRYEQFF	TGTGCCATCTCTCAAGGACTAGGGACTAGCGGGAATCGGTATGAGCAGTTCTTC
-	14	TRBV6-2/TRBV6-3	once	TRBJ1-5	CASTQGRGNQPQHF	TGTGCCAGCACCCAGGGTAGGGGCAATCAGCCCCAGCATTTT
-	12	TRBV10-1	-	TRBJ2-5	CASSSPTGEQYF	TGCGCCAGCAGTTCTCCCACGGGAGAGCAGTACTTC
-	13	TRBV7-9	few	TRBJ1-1	CASSLQSLPEAFF	TGTGCCAGCAGCTTACAAAGCCTCCCTGAAGCTTTCTTT
-	16	TRBV6-8	few	TRBJ2-5	CASSYGGDGLRETQYF	TGTGCCAGCAGTTATGGAGGGGATGGCCTTCGAGAGACCCAGTACTTC
TRBD2	15	TRBV20-1	-	TRBJ2-3	CSASGGASGTDTQYF	TGCAGTGCTAGTGGCGGGGCTAGCGGTACAGATACGCAGTATTTT
TRBD2	15	TRBV4-2	few	TRBJ2-5	CASSQGGGTDETQYF	TGTGCCAGCAGCCAAGGGGGGGGAACGGACGAGACCCAGTACTTC
TRBD1	14	TRBV6-6	-	TRBJ2-5	CASSSGTAVKTQYF	TGTGCCAGCAGCTCCGGGACAGCCGTGAAGACCCAATACTTC
-	13	TRBV5-1	-	TRBJ2-3	CASSLTGMDTQYF	TGCGCCAGCAGCTTGACAGGGATGGATACGCAGTATTTT
TRBD2	16	TRBV4-3	few	TRBJ2-7	CASSQETGTSGYEQYF	TGCGCCAGCAGCCAAGAGACCGGGACTAGCGGTTACGAGCAGTACTTC
-	13	TRBV27	-	TRBJ2-7	CASRGTDQYEQYF	TGTGCCAGCAGGGGGACCGATCAATACGAGCAGTACTTC
-	12	TRBV20-1	-	TRBJ2-4	CSASVLANIQYF	TGCAGTGCTAGCGTGTTGGCAAACATTCAGTACTTC
-	16	TRBV6-4	-	TRBJ2-6	CASSVGYYSGANVLTF	TGTGCCAGCAGTGTAGGGTATTACTCTGGGGCCAACGTCCTGACTTTC
TRBD2	14	TRBV7-2	-	TRBJ2-7	CASSTSGMPYEQYF	TGTGCCAGCAGTACTAGCGGGATGCCCTACGAGCAGTACTTC
TRBD2	15	TRBV5-1	few	TRBJ2-7	CASSLAGQLSYEQYF	TGTGCCAGCAGTCTAGCGGGACAACTCTCCTACGAGCAGTACTTC